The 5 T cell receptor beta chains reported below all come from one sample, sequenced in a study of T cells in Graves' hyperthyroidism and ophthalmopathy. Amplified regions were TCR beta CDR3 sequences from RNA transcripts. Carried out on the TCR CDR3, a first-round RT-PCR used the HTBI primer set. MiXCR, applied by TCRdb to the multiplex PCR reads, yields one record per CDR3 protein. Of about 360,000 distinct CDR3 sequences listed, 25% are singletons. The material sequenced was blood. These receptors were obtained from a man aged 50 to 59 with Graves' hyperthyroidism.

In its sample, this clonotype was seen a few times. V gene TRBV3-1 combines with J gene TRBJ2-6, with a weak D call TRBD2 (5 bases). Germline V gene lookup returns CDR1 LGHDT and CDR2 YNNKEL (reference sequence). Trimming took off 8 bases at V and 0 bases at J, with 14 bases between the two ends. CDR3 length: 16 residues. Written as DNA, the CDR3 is TGTGCCAGCTCTATTAGCGTACCCTCTGGGGCCAACGTCCTGACTTTC. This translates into CASSISVPSGANVLTF.

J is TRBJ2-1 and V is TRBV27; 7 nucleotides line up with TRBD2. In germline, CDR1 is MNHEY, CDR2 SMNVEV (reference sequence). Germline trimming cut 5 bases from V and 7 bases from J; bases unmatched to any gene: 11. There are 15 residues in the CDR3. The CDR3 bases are TGTGCCAGCAGTCTTTTGGGCGGGAGATGGAATGAGCAGTTCTTC. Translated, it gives CASSLLGGRWNEQFF.

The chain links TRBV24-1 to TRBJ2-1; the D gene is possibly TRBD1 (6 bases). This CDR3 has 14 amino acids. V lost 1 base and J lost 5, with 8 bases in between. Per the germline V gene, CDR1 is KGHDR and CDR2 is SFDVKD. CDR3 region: CATSDFGQNNEQFF. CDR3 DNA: TGTGCCACCAGTGATTTTGGACAGAACAATGAGCAGTTCTTC.

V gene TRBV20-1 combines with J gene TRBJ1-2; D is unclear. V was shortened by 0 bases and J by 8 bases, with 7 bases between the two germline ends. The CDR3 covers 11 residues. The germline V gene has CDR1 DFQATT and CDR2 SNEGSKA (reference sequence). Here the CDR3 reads CSARDLGGYTF. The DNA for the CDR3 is TGCAGTGCTAGAGATCTGGGCGGCTACACCTTC.

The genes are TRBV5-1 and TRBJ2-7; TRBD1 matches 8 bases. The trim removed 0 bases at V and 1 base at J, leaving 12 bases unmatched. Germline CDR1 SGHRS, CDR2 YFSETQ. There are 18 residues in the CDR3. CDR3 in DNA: TGCGCCAGCAGCTTGGATGGCAGGGGGCGCGGCAGTTCCTACGAGCAGTACTTC. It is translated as CASSLDGRGRGSSYEQYF.